Shown below are 15 T cell receptor beta chains from a single sample sequenced in a study of blood T cell repertoires in COVID-19. TCRdb's table, derived via immunoSEQ multiplex PCR, lists solely in-frame clones and lacks some. The data hold some 190,000 clones, with more than 65% observed a single time. Sequencing input: peripheral blood. The source is a woman of 80 years or more with active or convalescent COVID-19.

J is TRBJ2-7 and V is TRBV6-6, with a tentative D call TRBD2 (6 bases). The CDR3 loop spans 15 amino acids. Germline lookup yields CDR1 MNHNY and CDR2 SVGAGI (reference sequence). V was clipped by 2 bases and J by 0 bases, with 11 bases between them. The CDR3, as DNA: TGTGCCAGCAGTTACGGCGGCGGGAACTCCTACGAGCAGTACTTC. Translating gives CASSYGGGNSYEQYF.

The chain employs TRBV18 and TRBJ2-2, with 9 bases aligning to TRBD1. Germline V lookup: CDR1 KGHSH, CDR2 LQKENI. Trimming at V came to 7 bases and at J to 6 bases, leaving 6 bases not matched to a gene. This CDR3 is 14 amino acids long. This CDR3 is CASLGQGIAGELFF. DNA for the CDR3: TGTGCCAGCTTGGGACAGGGCATAGCCGGGGAGCTGTTTTTT.

V is TRBV19 and J is TRBJ2-3, with 7 positions matching TRBD2. Trimming removed 9 bases from V and 5 bases from J; junction bases left unmatched: 14. CDR3 size: 15 residues. Germline CDR1 is LNHDA and CDR2 is SQIVND (reference sequence). The CDR3 region is CASLPSGAQKDTQYF. Written as DNA, the CDR3 is TGTGCCAGCCTACCCAGCGGGGCACAAAAAGATACGCAGTATTTT. Supplemented by reference TRBV19 and TRBJ2-3, the full variable domain reads DGGITQSPKYLFRKEGQNVTLSCEQNLNHDAMYWYRQDPGQGLRLIYYSQIVNDFQKGDIAEGYSVSREKKESFPLTVTSAQKNPTAFYLCASLPSGAQKDTQYFGPGTRLTVL.

This clone was counted once. This chain connects TRBV3-1 (or the pseudogene TRBV3-2) to TRBJ2-1, with TRBD2 matching 7 bases. Per germline, CDR1 LGHDT and CDR2 YNNKEL (reference sequence). V dropped 1 base and J dropped 3; count of bases not matched to a gene: 3. This CDR3 comprises 15 residues. The CDR3 sequence: CASSQGLARYNEQFF. The CDR3 bases are TGTGCCAGCAGCCAAGGACTAGCACGCTACAATGAGCAGTTCTTC.

The CDR3 loop reads CASSFQGDETQYF. CDR3 bases: TGCGCCAGCAGCTTTCAGGGGGACGAGACCCAGTACTTC. The chain recombines TRBV5-1 with TRBJ2-5; 7 bases align to TRBD1. This CDR3 comprises 13 residues. Germline-derived CDR1 and CDR2 are SGHRS and YFSETQ. With V trimmed by 2 bases and J by 5 bases, 3 bases remained unmatched.

This clone has a single count. The chain carries TRBV19 and TRBJ1-1; D not resolved. The CDR3 runs 14 residues. Trimming left V 3 bases short and J 4 bases short, with 12 bases between. CDR1 and CDR2 from the germline V gene are LNHDA and SQIVND (reference sequence). CDR3 DNA sequence: TGTGCCAGTAGTATGAGGGAGAGGAGCACTGAAGCTTTCTTT. Amino acid sequence: CASSMRERSTEAFF.

This clone has just a few counts. This rearrangement joins TRBV19 to TRBJ2-1, with 8 bases matching TRBD2. The CDR3 runs 15 residues. Germline loops: CDR1 LNHDA, CDR2 SQIVND (reference sequence). V was clipped by 0 bases and J by 15 bases; unmatched bases: 13. As DNA, the CDR3 is TGTGCCAGTAGTATAGATTCAGCGGGAGTGGTGCGTCGGTTCTTC. This gives the protein CASSIDSAGVVRRFF.

The chain has TRBV5-1 and TRBJ1-1, with D hard to call. The ends were cut back, 1 base at V and 0 bases at J, with 7 bases in the middle. CDR1 SGHRS and CDR2 YFSETQ come from the germline V gene. The CDR3 covers 14 residues. The CDR3: CASSLWRVNTEAFF. In nucleotides, the CDR3 is TGCGCCAGCAGCTTGTGGAGGGTGAACACTGAAGCTTTCTTT. The whole variable domain, remainder taken from reference TRBV5-1 and TRBJ1-1, is KAGVTQTPRYLIKTRGQQVTLSCSPISGHRSVSWYQQTPGQGLQFLFEYFSETQRNKGNFPGRFSGRQFSNSRSEMNVSTLELGDSALYLCASSLWRVNTEAFFGQGTRLTVV.

The rearrangement links TRBV6-4 to TRBJ2-2; maybe TRBD2 (6 bases). From germline, CDR1 is MRHNA and CDR2 SNTAGT. Trimming took 2 bases from V and 2 from J, leaving 18 bases between them. This CDR3 region has 18 residues. The DNA of the CDR3 is TGTGCCAGCAGTGACCTGGGCCACGGAGGGATAAACACCGGGGAGCTGTTTTTT. Its translation: CASSDLGHGGINTGELFF.

V is TRBV4-1 and J is TRBJ1-2; tentatively, D is TRBD1 (5 bases). CDR3 length equals 18 residues. V was cut by 0 bases and J by 8 bases, with 25 bases left in between. Germline V gene sequence: CDR1 MGHRA, CDR2 YSYEKL. The CDR3 sequence: CASSQDTFTAPWGEGYTF. The CDR3 DNA follows: TGCGCCAGCAGCCAAGATACGTTTACAGCGCCTTGGGGCGAAGGCTACACCTTC.

V usage is TRBV5-1 and J usage is TRBJ2-1; D might be TRBD2 (5 bases). V was pared by 0 bases and J by 10 bases, with 11 bases between. Germline-derived CDR1 and CDR2 are SGHRS and YFSETQ. The CDR3 runs 13 residues. CDR3 protein: CASSLADRGEQFF. CDR3 sequence (DNA): TGCGCCAGCAGCTTGGCGGACCGGGGAGAGCAGTTCTTC.

This clone was picked up one time. The gene calls are TRBV5-3 and TRBJ1-2, with 8 bases aligning to TRBD1. TRBV5-3 is an ORF; its function is uncertain. The CDR3 contains 14 residues. V was clipped by 2 bases and J by 5 bases; unmatched bases: 5. CDR3 region: CARSFSRTGYGYTF. As DNA, the CDR3 is TGTGCCAGAAGCTTTAGTAGGACAGGGTATGGCTACACCTTC.

As DNA, the CDR3 is TGTGCCCGGAAGACAGGGCCCGAGCAGTACTTC. Translation: CARKTGPEQYF. The chain links TRBV19 to TRBJ2-7; TRBD1 aligns across 7 bases. After removal of 11 bases from V and 6 bases from J, the junction contained 7 bases not matched to a gene. The CDR3 consists of 11 residues. Germline CDR1 is LNHDA and CDR2 is SQIVND (reference sequence).

V is TRBV2 and J is TRBJ1-2; 8 bases agree with TRBD1. The germline CDR1 and CDR2 sequences are SNHLY and FYNNEI. The CDR3 is 13 residues long. The junction had 5 bases not matched to a gene; V was cut back by 5 bases and J by 6 bases. Here the CDR3 reads CASSLLQGDGYTF. CDR3 bases: TGTGCCAGCAGTTTATTACAGGGGGATGGCTACACCTTC.

The chain links TRBV5-6 to TRBJ2-2, with 8 bases aligning to TRBD1. CDR3 length: 16 residues. Germline loops: CDR1 SGHDT, CDR2 YYEEEE. V dropped 2 bases and J dropped 2; count of bases not matched to a gene: 5. CDR3 sequence: CASSLPGQANTGELFF. As DNA, the CDR3 is TGTGCCAGCAGCTTACCGGGACAGGCAAACACCGGGGAGCTGTTTTTT.